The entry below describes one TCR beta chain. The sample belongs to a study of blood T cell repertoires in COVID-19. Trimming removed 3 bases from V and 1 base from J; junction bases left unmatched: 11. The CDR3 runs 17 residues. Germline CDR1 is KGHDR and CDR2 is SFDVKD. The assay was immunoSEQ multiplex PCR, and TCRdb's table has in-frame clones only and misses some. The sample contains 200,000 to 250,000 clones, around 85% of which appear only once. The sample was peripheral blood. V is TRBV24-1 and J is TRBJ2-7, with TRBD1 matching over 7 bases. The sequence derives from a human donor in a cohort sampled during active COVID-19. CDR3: CATSDRNRDSSSYEQYF. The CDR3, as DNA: TGTGCCACCAGTGATCGCAACCGGGACAGTTCGTCCTACGAGCAGTACTTC.